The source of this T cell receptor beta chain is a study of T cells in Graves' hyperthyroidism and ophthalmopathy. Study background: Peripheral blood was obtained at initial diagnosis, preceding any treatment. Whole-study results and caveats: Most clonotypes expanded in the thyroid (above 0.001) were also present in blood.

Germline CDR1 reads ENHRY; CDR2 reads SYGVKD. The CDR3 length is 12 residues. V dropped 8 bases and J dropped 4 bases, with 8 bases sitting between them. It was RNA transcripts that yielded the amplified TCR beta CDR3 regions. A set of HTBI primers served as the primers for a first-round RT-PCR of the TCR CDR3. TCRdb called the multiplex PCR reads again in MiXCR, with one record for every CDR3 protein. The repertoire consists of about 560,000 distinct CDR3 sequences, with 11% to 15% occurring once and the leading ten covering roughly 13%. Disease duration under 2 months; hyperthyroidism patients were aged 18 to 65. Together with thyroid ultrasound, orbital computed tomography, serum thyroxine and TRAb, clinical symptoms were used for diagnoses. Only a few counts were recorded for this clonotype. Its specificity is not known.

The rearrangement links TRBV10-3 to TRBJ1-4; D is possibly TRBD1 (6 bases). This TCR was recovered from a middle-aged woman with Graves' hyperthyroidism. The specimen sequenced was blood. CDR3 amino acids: CAIGGGNEKLFF. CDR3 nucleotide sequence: TGTGCCATCGGAGGGGGTAATGAAAAACTGTTTTTT.